A selection of T cell receptor beta chains follows, all from one sample in a study of identical twins. Using its own MiXCR run on the 5' RACE reads, TCRdb lists one record per CDR3 protein. In the table there are about 530,000 distinct CDR3 sequences, approximately 14% of which are singletons. Another study also made use of these data, one on yellow fever vaccine responses in identical twins.

Sequenced input: CD4+ T cells sorted from blood. The source of these receptors is a woman aged 18 to 35 in good health. CDR3s include the opening cysteine and the closing phenylalanine or tryptophan. The D gene is left open where the match is weak. Size is omitted from some rows. Given values are once, few, many or a class for expanded clones.

abundance,len,d_gene,j_gene,v_gene,CDR3aa,CDR3nt
.,14,TRBD2,TRBJ2-5,TRBV28,CASQLAGGQETQYF,TGTGCCAGTCAATTAGCGGGGGGACAAGAGACCCAGTACTTC
many,13,.,TRBJ2-3,TRBV7-2,CASSPAATDTQYF,TGTGCCAGCAGCCCCGCCGCCACAGATACGCAGTATTTT
.,13,.,TRBJ1-1,TRBV5-8,CASSLYGSTEAFF,TGTGCCAGCAGCTTGTACGGGAGCACTGAAGCTTTCTTT
few,15,.,TRBJ2-1,TRBV6-1,CASRKAGRTYNEQFF,TGTGCCAGCAGGAAAGCGGGCAGAACCTACAATGAGCAGTTCTTC
few,15,.,TRBJ2-5,TRBV2,CASSVRTPLQETQYF,TGTGCCAGCAGTGTACGTACACCTCTCCAAGAGACCCAGTACTTC
.,16,.,TRBJ2-2,TRBV9,CASSVTGKANTGELFF,TGTGCCAGCAGCGTAACGGGAAAAGCGAACACCGGGGAGCTGTTTTTT
many,12,.,TRBJ2-3,TRBV6-2/TRBV6-3,CASSYVGDTQYF,TGTGCCAGCAGTTACGTGGGAGATACGCAGTATTTT
once,11,.,TRBJ2-3,TRBV10-3,CAISASDTQYF,TGTGCCATCAGTGCCTCGGATACGCAGTATTTT
.,16,.,TRBJ2-2,TRBV9,CASSVGGGVNTGELFF,TGTGCCAGCAGCGTAGGGGGCGGGGTGAACACCGGGGAGCTGTTTTTT
few,16,TRBD2,TRBJ2-1,TRBV5-1,CASSTGTSGGYNEQFF,TGCGCCAGCAGCACCGGGACTAGCGGAGGCTACAATGAGCAGTTCTTC
.,13,.,TRBJ1-2,TRBV4-1,CASSQVGTGGYTF,TGCGCCAGCAGCCAAGTCGGTACGGGTGGCTACACCTTC
few,15,.,TRBJ2-2,TRBV7-2,CASSVGIPLAGELFF,TGTGCCAGCAGCGTCGGGATTCCCCTTGCCGGGGAGCTGTTTTTT
few,13,.,TRBJ2-5,TRBV20-1,CSARDSLRETQYF,TGCAGTGCTAGAGATAGCCTTCGGGAGACCCAGTACTTC
few,15,.,TRBJ1-3,TRBV5-1,CASSSGESSGNTIYF,TGCGCCAGCAGCTCTGGGGAGAGCTCTGGAAACACCATATATTTT
few,16,TRBD1,TRBJ1-6,TRBV5-6,CASSPRTGGYNSPLHF,TGTGCCAGCAGTCCACGGACAGGGGGCTATAATTCACCCCTCCACTTT
.,15,TRBD2,TRBJ2-1,TRBV20-1,CSARDRGGSYNEQFF,TGCAGTGCTAGAGACCGGGGGGGCTCGTACAATGAGCAGTTCTTC
.,12,.,TRBJ2-5,TRBV6-4,CASSDSRGTQYF,TGTGCCAGCAGTGACTCGCGGGGGACCCAGTACTTC
once,14,.,TRBJ2-5,TRBV25-1,CASSWTGEKETQYF,TGTGCCAGCAGTTGGACTGGGGAAAAAGAGACCCAGTACTTC
.,12,.,TRBJ1-2,TRBV3-1,CASNRGRDGYTF,TGTGCCAGCAACCGGGGTAGGGATGGCTACACCTTC
few,15,.,TRBJ2-1,TRBV5-1,CASTTVRASYNEQFF,TGCGCCAGCACGACTGTAAGGGCTTCCTACAATGAGCAGTTCTTC
.,12,.,TRBJ2-3,TRBV12-3/TRBV12-4,CASSLAREAPLF,TGTGCCAGCAGTTTAGCCAGGGAGGCTCCTCTTTTT
many,12,.,TRBJ2-3,TRBV4-2,CASSQDVLTQYF,TGTGCCAGCAGCCAAGATGTGCTTACGCAGTATTTT
.,11,.,TRBJ1-1,TRBV12-3/TRBV12-4,CASSLGVIAFF,TGTGCCAGCAGTTTGGGGGTGATAGCTTTCTTT
few,14,.,TRBJ2-5,TRBV18,CASSPPGNGETQYF,TGTGCCAGCTCACCCCCGGGCAATGGAGAGACCCAGTACTTC
few,16,.,TRBJ1-1,TRBV2,CASSDWGYGSHGEAFF,TGTGCCAGCAGTGATTGGGGTTACGGGAGCCATGGGGAAGCTTTCTTT
few,14,TRBD1,TRBJ1-1,TRBV10-1,CATSSTGVVTEAFF,TGCGCCACCTCATCTACAGGGGTTGTCACTGAAGCTTTCTTT
few,14,.,TRBJ2-2,TRBV10-3,CAIRAAANTGELFF,TGTGCCATCAGGGCAGCCGCGAACACCGGGGAGCTGTTTTTT
.,16,TRBD2,TRBJ2-2,TRBV28,CASSLSTSGRTGELFF,TGTGCCAGCAGTTTATCGACTAGCGGGAGGACCGGGGAGCTGTTTTTT
.,14,TRBD2,TRBJ2-1,TRBV6-1,CASSLTSGSGEQFF,TGTGCCAGCAGTCTGACTAGCGGGAGTGGGGAGCAGTTCTTC